This passage covers 20 T cell receptor beta chains from one sample sequenced in a study of human thymus T cells. The source of the thymus tissue was resections taken during corrective heart surgery. Clones were read by immunoSEQ multiplex PCR, and TCRdb kept only the in-frame ones, dropping some. Among fewer than 90,000 clones listed, nearly 98% were seen once. The sequencing input was thymus tissue. The receptors stem from a boy less than two years old with a congenital heart defect but otherwise immunologically healthy.

The chain carries TRBV7-9 and TRBJ1-1; 7 bases line up with TRBD1. This CDR3 has 14 residues. Trimming at V came to 5 bases and at J to 5 bases, leaving 8 bases not matched to a gene. Per the germline V gene, CDR1 is SEHNR and CDR2 is FQNEAQ (reference sequence). This CDR3 is CASSPTGEGTEAFF. The DNA of the CDR3 is TGTGCCAGCAGCCCAACAGGGGAAGGTACTGAAGCTTTCTTT.

The chain joins TRBV28 to TRBJ2-1, with D maybe TRBD2 (6 bases). Germline values: CDR1 MDHEN, CDR2 SYDVKM. Between the trimmed V and J ends, which lost 5 bases and 4 bases, there was a span of 18 bases. The CDR3 totals 16 residues. The CDR3 bases are TGTGCCAGCAGTATTCCTCGCGGGACCTCTTACAATGAGCAGTTCTTC. It encodes CASSIPRGTSYNEQFF.

The V and J genes are TRBV28 and TRBJ2-1, with unresolved D. Germline-derived CDR1 and CDR2 are MDHEN and SYDVKM. The CDR3 spans 12 residues. V was pared by 5 bases and J by 12 bases, with 14 bases between. The CDR3 sequence: CASSPAPMWQFF. The CDR3 bases are TGTGCCAGCAGTCCCGCCCCCATGTGGCAGTTCTTC.

This clone has just one count. The V call is TRBV6-1, the J call TRBJ1-2; D unclear. Germline values: CDR1 MNHNS, CDR2 SASEGT. V lost 8 bases and J 4 bases, leaving 20 bases between the germline ends. This CDR3 has 15 amino acids. The CDR3 region is CASLSFVTALYGYTF. Written as DNA, the CDR3 is TGTGCCAGCCTTTCGTTCGTAACGGCTCTCTATGGCTACACCTTC.

The chain uses TRBV7-2 and TRBJ2-1, with D possibly TRBD2 on 7 matching bases. V shed 5 bases and J shed 9 bases, with 26 bases lying between them. The V gene's germline CDR1 is SGHTA and CDR2 FQGNSA. The CDR3 extends over 17 amino acids. The CDR3 is CASSTQWGRGPPGEQFF. CDR3 nucleotides: TGTGCCAGCAGCACCCAATGGGGGCGGGGGCCCCCCGGTGAGCAGTTCTTC.

The V gene is TRBV7-9, the J gene TRBJ1-2, with TRBD1 identical over 9 bases. Germline-derived CDR1 and CDR2 are SEHNR and FQNEAQ (reference sequence). Trimming took 5 bases from V and 8 from J; bases not matched to a gene: 12. This CDR3 is 15 amino acids long. CDR3 DNA: TGTGCCAGCAGCAACAACAGGGGGCCGGGGGACGGCTACACCTTC. Translation gives CASSNNRGPGDGYTF. Full variable domain (rest looked up from reference TRBV7-9 and TRBJ1-2): DTGVSQNPRHKITKRGQNVTFRCDPISEHNRLYWYRQTLGQGPEFLTYFQNEAQLEKSRLLSDRFSAERPKGSFSTLEIQRTEQGDSAMYLCASSNNRGPGDGYTFGSGTRLTVV.

The DNA of the CDR3 is TGTGCCAGCAGCTTGCTGTCTAGCGGGAGGGCCGTTGATGAGCAGTTCTTC. Amino acid sequence: CASSLLSSGRAVDEQFF. This chain joins TRBV5-6 and TRBJ2-1, with 12 nucleotides matching TRBD2. Germline CDR1 reads SGHDT; CDR2 reads YYEEEE. Germline trimming cut 1 base from V and 8 bases from J; bases unmatched to any gene: 10. This CDR3 has 17 residues. Drawing the rest from reference TRBV5-6 and TRBJ2-1, the complete variable domain is DAGVTQSPTHLIKTRGQQVTLRCSPKSGHDTVSWYQQALGQGPQFIFQYYEEEERQRGNFPDRFSGHQFPNYSSELNVNALLLGDSALYLCASSLLSSGRAVDEQFFGPGTRLTVL.

V is TRBV29-1 and J is TRBJ2-1, with TRBD1 as a possible D gene (6 bases). Germline V lookup: CDR1 SQVTM, CDR2 ANQGSEA. The germline V and J ends were trimmed by 5 bases and 7 bases, with 30 bases remaining between them. The CDR3 runs 18 residues. The CDR3 reads CSVPRTDPDRGQGNEQFF. The CDR3 nucleotides read TGCAGCGTTCCGCGTACCGACCCGGACAGAGGACAAGGGAATGAGCAGTTCTTC.

The chain uses TRBV5-1 and TRBJ2-1; maybe TRBD2 (6 bases). Trimming removed 4 bases at V and 2 bases at J, with 19 bases between. The CDR3 extends over 17 amino acids. Looked up from germline, CDR1 is SGHRS and CDR2 is YFSETQ. The CDR3: CASSPGLPQSPYNEQFF. Written as DNA, the CDR3 is TGCGCCAGCAGCCCGGGACTCCCCCAGTCGCCCTACAATGAGCAGTTCTTC.

V and J are TRBV28 and TRBJ1-1; 8 positions match TRBD1. The V gene's germline CDR1 is MDHEN and CDR2 SYDVKM. Unmatched junction bases numbered 6, after V lost 4 bases and J lost 5 bases. This CDR3 spans 14 amino acids. For the CDR3, the DNA is TGTGCCAGCAGTTGGGGGACAGGTAGGACTGAAGCTTTCTTT. This translates into CASSWGTGRTEAFF. The complete variable domain, with remaining parts taken from reference TRBV28 and TRBJ1-1, reads DVKVTQSSRYLVKRTGEKVFLECVQDMDHENMFWYRQDPGLGLRLIYFSYDVKMKEKGDIPEGYSVSREKKERFSLILESASTNQTSMYLCASSWGTGRTEAFFGQGTRLTVV.

The chain couples TRBV18 to TRBJ2-7; 8 positions agree with TRBD1. This CDR3 spans 17 amino acids. V shed 3 bases and J 2 bases; nucleotides not matched to a gene: 12. Per germline, CDR1 KGHSH and CDR2 LQKENI. This CDR3 is CASSPAGGPSGPYEQYF. Here the CDR3 DNA reads TGTGCCAGCTCACCGGCAGGGGGCCCCTCTGGGCCCTACGAGCAGTACTTC.

The count of this clone is one. The chain joins TRBV21-1 to TRBJ2-2; TRBD2, the table's D call, lacks a check against the DNA. TRBV21-1 has pseudogene status. The CDR3 spans 19 residues. CDR3 protein: CASSPRWLAGVRNTGELFF. DNA for the CDR3: TGTGCCAGCAGCCCCAGGTGGCTAGCGGGAGTCCGGAACACCGGGGAGCTGTTTTTT.

The genes are TRBV10-3 and TRBJ2-3; a weak D match, TRBD2 (6 bases). CDR1 is ENHRY and CDR2 is SYGVKD in the germline V gene. V lost 10 bases and J lost 5, with 28 bases in between. The CDR3 consists of 17 residues. CDR3 loop: CATRVGPGVPLLDTQYF. DNA for the CDR3: TGTGCCACGAGAGTCGGCCCGGGGGTTCCCTTGCTAGATACGCAGTATTTT.

This chain links TRBV7-9 with TRBJ2-3; TRBD2 aligns across 9 bases. With V trimmed by 5 bases and J by 1 base, 7 bases remained unmatched. Per the germline V gene, CDR1 is SEHNR and CDR2 is FQNEAQ (reference sequence). This CDR3 is 16 amino acids long. CDR3 region: CASSQRGDPCTDTQYF. DNA of the CDR3: TGTGCCAGCAGCCAGCGGGGGGATCCTTGCACAGATACGCAGTATTTT.

The chain is built from TRBV29-1 and TRBJ2-3; TRBD2 matches 8 bases. The CDR3 is 15 amino acids. Germline V gene sequence: CDR1 SQVTM, CDR2 ANQGSEA. Trimming cost V 4 bases and J 3 bases; bases outside gene matches: 9. The chain's CDR3 is CSVVALGGGTDTQYF. CDR3 DNA: TGCAGCGTTGTAGCCCTAGGCGGGGGGACAGATACGCAGTATTTT.

The gene calls are TRBV7-9 and TRBJ2-3; D might be TRBD1 (7 bases). CDR1 is SEHNR, CDR2 FQNEAQ, per germline (reference sequence). Trimming stripped 5 bases from V and 1 base from J, with 16 bases between. CDR3 length equals 16 residues. CDR3 sequence: CASSTGEATRTDTQYF. CDR3 sequence (DNA): TGTGCCAGCAGCACAGGGGAGGCCACCCGCACAGATACGCAGTATTTT.

The chain carries TRBV7-2 and TRBJ1-6; unclear D gene. CDR1 is SGHTA, CDR2 FQGNSA, per germline. V was clipped by 5 bases and J by 4 bases, with 18 bases between them. This CDR3 region has 17 residues. CDR3 region: CASSPVPSLYYNSPLHF. The DNA for the CDR3 is TGTGCCAGCAGCCCTGTTCCATCCCTTTATTATAATTCACCCCTCCACTTT.

The chain couples TRBV5-1 to TRBJ2-1; 8 bases are a match to TRBD2. The length of the CDR3 is 21 residues. V shed 4 bases, J shed 0 bases, and the junction held 21 bases outside the gene matches. CDR1 SGHRS and CDR2 YFSETQ come from the germline V gene. Here the CDR3 reads CASSPGGGGLDEISSYNEQFF. CDR3 in DNA: TGCGCCAGCAGCCCGGGGGGCGGGGGACTAGACGAGATCAGCTCCTACAATGAGCAGTTCTTC.

V usage is TRBV11-2 and J usage is TRBJ2-7; D may match TRBD1 or TRBD2 (5 bases each). Trimming pared 3 bases from V and 1 base from J, leaving 16 bases between. The CDR3 is made up of 16 amino acids. From germline, CDR1 is SGHAT and CDR2 FQNNGV. The CDR3 DNA reads as TGTGCCAGCAGCTTTTCGTGGGACGTTCCTTCCTACGAGCAGTACTTC. It specifies CASSFSWDVPSYEQYF.

This chain uses TRBV4-1 with TRBJ2-7; D is possibly TRBD1 or TRBD2 (6 bases each). The germline V gene encodes CDR1 MGHRA and CDR2 YSYEKL. Trimming left V 2 bases short and J 6 bases short, with 20 bases between. The CDR3 loop spans 16 amino acids. CDR3 sequence (DNA): TGCGCCAGCAGCCAAAGCCCCCCGGGGGCTGATGGCGAGCAGTACTTC. Protein product: CASSQSPPGADGEQYF.